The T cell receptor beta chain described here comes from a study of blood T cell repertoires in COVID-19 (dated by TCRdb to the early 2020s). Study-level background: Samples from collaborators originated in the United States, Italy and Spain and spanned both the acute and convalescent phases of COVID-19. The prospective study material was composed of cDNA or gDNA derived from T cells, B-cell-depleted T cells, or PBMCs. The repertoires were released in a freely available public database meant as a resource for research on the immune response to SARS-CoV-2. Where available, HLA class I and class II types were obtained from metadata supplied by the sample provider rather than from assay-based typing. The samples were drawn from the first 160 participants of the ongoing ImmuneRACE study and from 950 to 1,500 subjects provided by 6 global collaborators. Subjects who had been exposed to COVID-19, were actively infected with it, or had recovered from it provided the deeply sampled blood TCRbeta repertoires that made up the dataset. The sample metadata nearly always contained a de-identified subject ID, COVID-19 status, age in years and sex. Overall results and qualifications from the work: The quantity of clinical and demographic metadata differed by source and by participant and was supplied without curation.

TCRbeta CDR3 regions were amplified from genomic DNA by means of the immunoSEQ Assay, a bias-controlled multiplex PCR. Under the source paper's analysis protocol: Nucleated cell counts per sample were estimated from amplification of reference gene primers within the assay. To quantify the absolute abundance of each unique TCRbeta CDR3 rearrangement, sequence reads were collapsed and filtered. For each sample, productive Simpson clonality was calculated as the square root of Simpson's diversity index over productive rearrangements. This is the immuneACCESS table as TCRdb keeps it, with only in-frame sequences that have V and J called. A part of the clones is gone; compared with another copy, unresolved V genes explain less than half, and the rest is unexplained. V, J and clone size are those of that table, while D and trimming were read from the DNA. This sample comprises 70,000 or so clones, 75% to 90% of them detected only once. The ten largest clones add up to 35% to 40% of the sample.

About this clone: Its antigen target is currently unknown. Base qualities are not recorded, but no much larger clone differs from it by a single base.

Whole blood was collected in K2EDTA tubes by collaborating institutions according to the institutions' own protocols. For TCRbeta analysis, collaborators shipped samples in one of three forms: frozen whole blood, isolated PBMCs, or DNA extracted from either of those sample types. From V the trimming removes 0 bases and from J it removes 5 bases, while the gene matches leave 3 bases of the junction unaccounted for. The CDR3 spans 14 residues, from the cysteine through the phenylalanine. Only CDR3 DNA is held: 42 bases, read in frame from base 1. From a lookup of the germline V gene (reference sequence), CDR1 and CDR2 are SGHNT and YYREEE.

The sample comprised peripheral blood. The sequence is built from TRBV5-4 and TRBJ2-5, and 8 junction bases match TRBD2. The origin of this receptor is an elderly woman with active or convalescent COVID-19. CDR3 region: CASSLAGGHETQYF. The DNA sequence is TGTGCCAGCAGCTTGGCGGGGGGGCACGAGACCCAGTACTTC.